The rows below give T cell receptor beta chains drawn from one sample of a study of blood T cells in healthy people across ages. TCRdb fed the 5' RACE reads into MiXCR, producing one record per CDR3 protein. The repertoire has around 1,500,000 distinct CDR3 sequences, roughly 45% of them found once; the top ten carry 7.9%. The sample taken for sequencing was blood. The receptors originated from a woman younger than 30 in good health. The CDR3 runs from the conserved cysteine through the conserved F or W. A D gene is named only where the DNA matches it firmly. The size field is filled for only some rows; it gives once, few, many or a size class.

V,size,D,J,CDR3,DNA
TRBV6-1,.,.,TRBJ2-7,CASSGGQTFYEQYF,TGTGCCAGCAGCGGTGGACAGACATTCTACGAGCAGTACTTC
TRBV12-5,few,.,TRBJ2-3,CASGLVLGPTDTQYF,TGTGCTAGTGGTTTGGTTCTGGGGCCCACAGATACGCAGTATTTT
TRBV7-9,.,.,TRBJ2-3,CASSPLIDTQYF,TGTGCCAGCAGCCCCCTCATAGATACGCAGTATTTT
TRBV20-1,.,TRBD1,TRBJ2-5,CSALFPDRVETQYF,TGCAGTGCTCTGTTTCCGGACAGGGTGGAGACCCAGTACTTC
TRBV28,.,TRBD1,TRBJ1-5,CASSYYRGGNQPQHF,TGTGCCAGCAGCTACTACAGGGGTGGCAATCAGCCCCAGCATTTT
TRBV20-1,.,.,TRBJ1-6,CSASDPHRPNSPLHF,TGCAGTGCTTCGGATCCTCACCGCCCTAATTCACCCCTCCACTTT
TRBV10-3,.,TRBD1,TRBJ1-4,CAISDPPGQGYEKLFF,TGTGCCATCAGTGACCCACCCGGACAGGGTTATGAAAAACTGTTTTTT
TRBV7-9,few,TRBD1,TRBJ2-1,CASSRGQGDINEQFF,TGTGCCAGCAGCCGGGGACAGGGTGATATCAATGAGCAGTTCTTC
TRBV11-2,.,TRBD2,TRBJ2-3,CASSGVGTDWTSGPTDTQYF,TGTGCCAGCAGCGGGGTGGGCACAGATTGGACTAGCGGCCCCACAGATACGCAGTATTTT
TRBV5-1,few,.,TRBJ2-3,CASSDRELLDTQYF,TGCGCCAGCAGCGACCGGGAGCTCCTAGATACGCAGTATTTT
TRBV6-5,.,TRBD2,TRBJ2-2,CASGKSGGSGELFF,TGTGCCAGCGGTAAAAGCGGGGGCTCCGGGGAGCTGTTTTTT
TRBV4-1,.,TRBD1,TRBJ2-5,CASSPSEQGAWETQYF,TGCGCCAGCAGCCCATCGGAACAGGGGGCCTGGGAGACCCAGTACTTC
TRBV2,few,TRBD1,TRBJ2-7,CATGVWTGGHEQYF,TGTGCCACCGGAGTTTGGACAGGGGGCCACGAGCAGTACTTC
TRBV15,.,.,TRBJ2-1,CATSSSGTGRNEQFF,TGTGCCACCAGCAGTAGCGGGACAGGGAGGAATGAGCAGTTCTTC
TRBV29-1,few,.,TRBJ2-3,CSVEGGSYFAGSTDTQYF,TGCAGCGTTGAGGGGGGTAGCTATTTTGCGGGGAGCACAGATACGCAGTATTTT
TRBV12-3/TRBV12-4,few,.,TRBJ2-7,CASSRGTAAYEQYF,TGTGCCAGCAGTCGGGGGACGGCCGCCTACGAGCAGTACTTC
TRBV28,.,.,TRBJ2-5,CASSRLGGREETQYF,TGTGCCAGCAGCCGACTAGGAGGAAGGGAAGAGACCCAGTACTTC
TRBV9,.,TRBD1,TRBJ2-1,CASNPQGWQDPFF,TGTGCCAGCAACCCACAGGGGTGGCAGGATCCGTTCTTC
TRBV10-1,.,.,TRBJ2-1,CASSELGRGSEDEQFF,TGCGCCAGCAGTGAGTTAGGACGCGGTTCGGAGGATGAGCAGTTCTTC
TRBV6-6,.,.,TRBJ2-3,CASERRPPTDTQYF,TGTGCCAGCGAAAGGAGGCCACCCACAGATACGCAGTATTTT
TRBV6-1,.,.,TRBJ2-3,CASTSANTQYF,TGTGCCAGCACTTCCGCGAATACGCAGTATTTT
TRBV25-1,.,.,TRBJ1-2,CASSERAGDGHTF,TGTGCCAGCAGTGAAAGAGCGGGGGATGGCCACACCTTC
TRBV6-5,.,.,TRBJ2-1,CASSYSAPGSYNEQFF,TGTGCCAGCAGTTACTCGGCGCCGGGGTCCTACAATGAGCAGTTCTTC
TRBV18,.,.,TRBJ2-5,CASARDTQETQYF,TGTGCCAGCGCCAGGGACACCCAAGAGACCCAGTACTTC